This T cell receptor (beta chain) was identified in a study of T cell responses to AZD1222 COVID-19 vaccine. Regarding the study as a whole: Clonal diversity may have been underestimated in mostly white British donors. The number of AZD1222 recipients seropositive at baseline was only 6 or 7.

Germline V CDR1 and CDR2: SGHDT, YYEEEE. The V and J ends lost 2 bases and 9 bases, in that order; junction bases with no gene match: 5. CDR3 length equals 13 residues. Concerning this clone itself: Its antigen is undetermined.

TCRdb's table, derived via immunoSEQ multiplex PCR, lists solely in-frame clones and lacks some. This sample has about 160,000 clones, with around 89% found just once. Second-dose intervals near 4 or 12 weeks were combined. This clonotype was obtained from an adult who received the AZD1222 COVID-19 vaccine. Sequences were derived from peripheral blood, sampled 28 days after the second AZD1222 dose. V is TRBV5-6 and J is TRBJ1-2; 9 positions match TRBD1. Here the CDR3 reads CASSFGTGSRYTF. The DNA for the CDR3 is TGTGCCAGCAGCTTCGGGACAGGGTCTCGCTACACCTTC.